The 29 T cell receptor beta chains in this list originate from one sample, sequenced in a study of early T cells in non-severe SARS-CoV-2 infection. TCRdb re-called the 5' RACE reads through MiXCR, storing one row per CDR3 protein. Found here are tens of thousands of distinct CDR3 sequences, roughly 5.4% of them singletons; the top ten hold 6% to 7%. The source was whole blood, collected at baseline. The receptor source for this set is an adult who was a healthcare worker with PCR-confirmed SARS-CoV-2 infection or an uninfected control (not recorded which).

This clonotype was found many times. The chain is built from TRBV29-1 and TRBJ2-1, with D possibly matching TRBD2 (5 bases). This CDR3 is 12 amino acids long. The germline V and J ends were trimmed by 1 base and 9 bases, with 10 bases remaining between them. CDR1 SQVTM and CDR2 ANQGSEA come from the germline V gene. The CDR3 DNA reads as TGCAGCGTTGAAGGGCGGGCCCCTGAGCAGTTCTTC. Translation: CSVEGRAPEQFF.

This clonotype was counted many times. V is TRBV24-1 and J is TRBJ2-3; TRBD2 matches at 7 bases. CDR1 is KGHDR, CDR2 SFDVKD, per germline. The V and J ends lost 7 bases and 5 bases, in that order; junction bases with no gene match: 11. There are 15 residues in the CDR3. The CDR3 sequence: CATSASGPLRDTQYF. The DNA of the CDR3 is TGTGCCACCAGCGCTAGCGGCCCCTTGAGAGATACGCAGTATTTT.

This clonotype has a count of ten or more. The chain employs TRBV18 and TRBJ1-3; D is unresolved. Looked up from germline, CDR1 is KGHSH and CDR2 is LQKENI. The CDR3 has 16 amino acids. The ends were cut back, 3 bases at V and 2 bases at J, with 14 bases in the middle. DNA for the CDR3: TGTGCCAGCTCACCGCAAAAAGGGAGGGCTGGAAACACCATATATTTT. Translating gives CASSPQKGRAGNTIYF.

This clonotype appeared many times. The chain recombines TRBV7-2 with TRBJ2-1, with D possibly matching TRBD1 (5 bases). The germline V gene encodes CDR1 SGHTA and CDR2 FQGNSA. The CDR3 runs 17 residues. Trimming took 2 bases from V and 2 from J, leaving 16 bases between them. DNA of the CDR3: TGTGCCAGCAGCTTACGCCCCCGCAGGGTAACCTACAATGAGCAGTTCTTC. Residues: CASSLRPRRVTYNEQFF.

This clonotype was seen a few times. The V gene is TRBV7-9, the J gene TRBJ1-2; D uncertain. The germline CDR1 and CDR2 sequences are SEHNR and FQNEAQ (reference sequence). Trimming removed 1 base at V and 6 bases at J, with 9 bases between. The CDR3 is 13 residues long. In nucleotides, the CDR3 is TGTGCCAGCAGCTTAGGGTCGCAGAATGGCTACACCTTC. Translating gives CASSLGSQNGYTF.

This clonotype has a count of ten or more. CDR3 sequence: CSARELGPIYEQYF. CDR3 in DNA: TGCAGTGCTAGAGAGTTGGGACCGATCTACGAGCAGTACTTC. This sequence joins TRBV20-1 and TRBJ2-7, with D perhaps matching TRBD1 or TRBD2 (5 bases each). This CDR3 spans 14 amino acids. Germline V gives CDR1 DFQATT, CDR2 SNEGSKA (reference sequence). Trimming pared 0 bases from V and 3 bases from J, leaving 12 bases between.

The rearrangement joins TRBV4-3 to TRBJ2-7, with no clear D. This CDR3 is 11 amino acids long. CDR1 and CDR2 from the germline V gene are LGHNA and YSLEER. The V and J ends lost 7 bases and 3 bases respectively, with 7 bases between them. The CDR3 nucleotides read TGCGCCAGCAAGATCCACTACGAGCAGTACGTC. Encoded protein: CASKIHYEQYV.

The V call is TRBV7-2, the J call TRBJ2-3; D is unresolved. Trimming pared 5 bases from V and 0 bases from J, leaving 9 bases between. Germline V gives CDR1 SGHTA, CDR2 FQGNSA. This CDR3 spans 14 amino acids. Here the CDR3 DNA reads TGTGCCAGCAGCCATGTGGGGAGCACAGATACGCAGTATTTT. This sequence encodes CASSHVGSTDTQYF.

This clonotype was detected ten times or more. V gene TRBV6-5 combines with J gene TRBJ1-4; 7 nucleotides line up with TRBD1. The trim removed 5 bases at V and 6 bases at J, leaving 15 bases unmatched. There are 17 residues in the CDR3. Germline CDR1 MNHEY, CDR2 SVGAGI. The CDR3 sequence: CASSAQGVGRGDEKLFF. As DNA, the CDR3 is TGTGCCAGCAGTGCCCAGGGAGTCGGCAGGGGGGATGAAAAACTGTTTTTT.

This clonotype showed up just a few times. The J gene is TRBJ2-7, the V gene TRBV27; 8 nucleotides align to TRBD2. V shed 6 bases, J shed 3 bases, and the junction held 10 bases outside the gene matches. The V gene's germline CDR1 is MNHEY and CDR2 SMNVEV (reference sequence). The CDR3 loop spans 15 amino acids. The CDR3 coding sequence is TGTGCCAGCAGCTTTAGCGGGAATGGGGTCTACGAGCAGTACGTC. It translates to CASSFSGNGVYEQYV.

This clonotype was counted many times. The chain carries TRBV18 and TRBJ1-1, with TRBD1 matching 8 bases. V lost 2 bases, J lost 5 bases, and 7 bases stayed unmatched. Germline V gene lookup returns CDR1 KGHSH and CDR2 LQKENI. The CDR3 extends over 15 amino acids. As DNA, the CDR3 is TGTGCCAGCTCACCAACAACAGGGGGAAGGACTGAAGCTTTCTTT. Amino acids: CASSPTTGGRTEAFF.

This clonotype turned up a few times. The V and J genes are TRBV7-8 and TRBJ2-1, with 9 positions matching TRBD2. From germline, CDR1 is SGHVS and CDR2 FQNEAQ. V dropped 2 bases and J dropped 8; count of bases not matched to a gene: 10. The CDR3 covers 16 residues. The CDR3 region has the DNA TGTGCCAGCAGCTTATGGGCTTTAGCGGGAGTGGATGAGCAGTTCTTC. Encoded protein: CASSLWALAGVDEQFF.

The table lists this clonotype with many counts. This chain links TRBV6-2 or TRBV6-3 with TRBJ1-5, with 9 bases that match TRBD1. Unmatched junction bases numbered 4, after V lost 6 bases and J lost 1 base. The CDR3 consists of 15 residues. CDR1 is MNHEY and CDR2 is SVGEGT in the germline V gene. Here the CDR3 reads CASSPGQGSNQPQHF. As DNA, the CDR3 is TGTGCCAGCAGCCCGGGACAGGGAAGCAATCAGCCCCAGCATTTT.

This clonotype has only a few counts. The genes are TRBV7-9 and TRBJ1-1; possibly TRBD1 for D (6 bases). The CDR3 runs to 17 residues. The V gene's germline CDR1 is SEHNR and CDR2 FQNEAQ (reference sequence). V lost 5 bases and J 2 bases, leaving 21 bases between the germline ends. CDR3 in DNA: TGTGCCAGCAGCCCATCGACAGGCTGGCTTCGTAACACTGAAGCTTTCTTT. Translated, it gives CASSPSTGWLRNTEAFF.

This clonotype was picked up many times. CDR3: CSALDSYGYTF. CDR3 DNA sequence: TGCAGTGCCCTGGACAGCTATGGCTACACCTTC. The rearrangement links TRBV20-1 to TRBJ1-2, with a tentative D call TRBD1 (6 bases). The CDR3 is 11 amino acids. Looked up from germline, CDR1 is DFQATT and CDR2 is SNEGSKA (reference sequence). With 6 bases removed from V and 4 bases from J, the gap between germline ends came to 9 bases.

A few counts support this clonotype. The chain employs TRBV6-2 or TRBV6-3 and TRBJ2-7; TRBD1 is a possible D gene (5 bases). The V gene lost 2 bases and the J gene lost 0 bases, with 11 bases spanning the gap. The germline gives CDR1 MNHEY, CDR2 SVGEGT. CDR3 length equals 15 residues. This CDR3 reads CASSYGAASSYEQYV. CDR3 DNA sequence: TGTGCCAGCAGTTACGGGGCAGCGAGCTCCTACGAGCAGTACGTC.

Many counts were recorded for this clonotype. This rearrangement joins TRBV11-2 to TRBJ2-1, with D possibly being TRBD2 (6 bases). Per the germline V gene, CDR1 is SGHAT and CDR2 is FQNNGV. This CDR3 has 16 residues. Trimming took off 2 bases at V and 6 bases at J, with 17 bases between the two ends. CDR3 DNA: TGTGCCAGCAGCTTATCTGGGACTGTCATGATCAATGAGCAGTTCTTC. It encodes CASSLSGTVMINEQFF. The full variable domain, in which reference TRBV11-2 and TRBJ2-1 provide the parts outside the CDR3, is EAGVAQSPRYKIIEKRQSVAFWCNPISGHATLYWYQQILGQGPKLLIQFQNNGVVDDSQLPKDRFSAERLKGVDSTLKIQPAKLEDSAVYLCASSLSGTVMINEQFFGPGTRLTVL.

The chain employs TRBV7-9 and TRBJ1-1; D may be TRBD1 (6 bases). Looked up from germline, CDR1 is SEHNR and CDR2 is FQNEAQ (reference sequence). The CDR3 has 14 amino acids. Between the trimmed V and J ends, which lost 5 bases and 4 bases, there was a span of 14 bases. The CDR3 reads CASSPLRGGTEAFF. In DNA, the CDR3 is TGTGCCAGCAGCCCTCTACGAGGGGGCACTGAAGCTTTCTTT.

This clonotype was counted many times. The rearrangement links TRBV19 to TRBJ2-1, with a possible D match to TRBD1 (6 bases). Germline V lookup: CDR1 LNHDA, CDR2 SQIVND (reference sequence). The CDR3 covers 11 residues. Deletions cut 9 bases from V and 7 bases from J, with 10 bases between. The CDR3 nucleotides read TGTGCCAGCTACAGGGCGAATGAGCAGTTCTTC. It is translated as CASYRANEQFF.

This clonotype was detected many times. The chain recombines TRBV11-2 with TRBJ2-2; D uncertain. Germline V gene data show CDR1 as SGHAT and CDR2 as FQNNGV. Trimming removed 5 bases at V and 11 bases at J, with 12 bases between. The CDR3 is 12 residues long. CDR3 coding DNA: TGTGCCAGCAGCCCGGACGGGTTTGAGCTGTTTTTT. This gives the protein CASSPDGFELFF.

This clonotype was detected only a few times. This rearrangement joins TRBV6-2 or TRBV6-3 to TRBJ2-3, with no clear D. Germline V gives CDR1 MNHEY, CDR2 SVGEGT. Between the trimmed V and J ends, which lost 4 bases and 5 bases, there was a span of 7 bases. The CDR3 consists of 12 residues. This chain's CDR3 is CASSLWGDTQYF. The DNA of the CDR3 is TGTGCCAGCAGTTTATGGGGAGATACGCAGTATTTT.

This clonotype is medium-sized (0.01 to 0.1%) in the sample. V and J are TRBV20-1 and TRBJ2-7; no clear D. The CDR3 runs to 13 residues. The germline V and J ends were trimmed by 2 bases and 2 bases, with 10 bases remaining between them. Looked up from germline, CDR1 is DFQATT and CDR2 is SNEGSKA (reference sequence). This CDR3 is CSARRPAAYEQYF. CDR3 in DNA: TGCAGTGCTAGAAGGCCTGCGGCCTACGAGCAGTACTTC.

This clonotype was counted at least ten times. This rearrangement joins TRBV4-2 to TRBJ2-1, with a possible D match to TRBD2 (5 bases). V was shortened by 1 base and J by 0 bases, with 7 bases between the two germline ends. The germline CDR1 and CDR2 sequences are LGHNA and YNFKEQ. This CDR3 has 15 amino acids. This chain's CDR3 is CASSQVGLSYNEQFF. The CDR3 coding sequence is TGTGCCAGCAGCCAAGTAGGACTCTCCTACAATGAGCAGTTCTTC.

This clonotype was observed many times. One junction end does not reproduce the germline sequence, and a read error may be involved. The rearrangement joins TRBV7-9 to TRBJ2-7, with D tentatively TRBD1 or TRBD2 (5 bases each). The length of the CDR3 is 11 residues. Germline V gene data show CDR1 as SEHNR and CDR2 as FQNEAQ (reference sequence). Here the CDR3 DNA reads TGTGCCAGCAGCCCTGGGGACGAGCAATACTTC. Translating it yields CASSPGDEQYF.

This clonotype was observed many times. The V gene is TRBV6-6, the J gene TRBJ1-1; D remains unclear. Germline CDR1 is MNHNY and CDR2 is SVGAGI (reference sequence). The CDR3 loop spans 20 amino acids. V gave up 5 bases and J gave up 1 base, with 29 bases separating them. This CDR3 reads CASSPFRAPKFLGRNTEAFF. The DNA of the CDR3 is TGTGCCAGCAGTCCATTCCGGGCCCCGAAATTCCTTGGGAGGAACACTGAAGCTTTCTTT.

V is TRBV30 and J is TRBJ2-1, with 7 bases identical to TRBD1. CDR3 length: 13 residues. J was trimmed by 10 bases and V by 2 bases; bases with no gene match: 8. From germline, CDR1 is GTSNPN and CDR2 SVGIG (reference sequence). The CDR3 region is CAWSSTGLGEQFF. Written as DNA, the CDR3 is TGTGCCTGGAGTTCGACAGGGTTAGGAGAGCAGTTCTTC.

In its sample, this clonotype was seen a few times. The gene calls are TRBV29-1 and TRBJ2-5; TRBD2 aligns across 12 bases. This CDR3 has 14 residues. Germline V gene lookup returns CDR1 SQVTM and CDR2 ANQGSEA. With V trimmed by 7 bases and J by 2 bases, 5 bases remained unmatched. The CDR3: CSAPGTSGQETQYF. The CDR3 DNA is TGCAGCGCCCCCGGGACTAGCGGGCAAGAGACCCAGTACTTC.

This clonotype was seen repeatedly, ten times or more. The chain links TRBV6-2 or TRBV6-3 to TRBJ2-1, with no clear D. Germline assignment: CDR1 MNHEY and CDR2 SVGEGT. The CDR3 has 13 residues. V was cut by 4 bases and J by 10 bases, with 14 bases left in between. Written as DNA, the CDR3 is TGTGCCAGCAGTTTGGACCCCCTCGGGGAGCAGTTCTTC. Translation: CASSLDPLGEQFF.

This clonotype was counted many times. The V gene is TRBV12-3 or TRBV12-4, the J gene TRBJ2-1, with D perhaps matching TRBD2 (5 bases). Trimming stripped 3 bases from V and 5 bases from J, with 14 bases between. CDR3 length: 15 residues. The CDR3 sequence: CASSFRSSRNNEQFF. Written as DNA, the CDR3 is TGTGCCAGCAGTTTCCGGTCTAGCAGGAACAATGAGCAGTTCTTC.